This TCR beta chain came from a study of beta chain features in type 1 diabetes. Findings and limits, study-wide: Moderate yet significant TCRB CDR3 shortening was seen in Type 1 diabetes patients in all four CD4+ subsets. Among patients, naive, central memory and Treg TCRB repertoires appeared more similar than among healthy donors.

As concerns this clone: Its antigen is not known.

Germline V gene lookup returns CDR1 SGHTA and CDR2 FQGNSA. This CDR3 contains 14 residues. Trimming at V came to 3 bases and at J to 4 bases, leaving 6 bases not matched to a gene. Donors contributed one heparinised blood draw apiece, averaging about 116 mL. All of the isolated RNA was reverse transcribed, so expressed TCRB transcripts were sequenced. Naive, central memory and regulatory T cell samples yielded about 3.57 million reads on average. Sequencing used immunoSEQ multiplex PCR; TCRdb keeps in-frame clones, though not all of them. The top ten clones hold 0.02% to 0.025% of a sample with about 930,000 clones, roughly 16% of them seen once.

Input material: naive CD4+ T cells from blood. This chain connects TRBV7-2 to TRBJ2-7; 7 bases line up with TRBD1. This receptor was identified in a woman under 30 in good health. The CDR3 DNA reads as TGTGCCAGCAGCTTGCGACAGGGATCATACGAGCAGTACTTC. Its protein product is CASSLRQGSYEQYF.